This record covers a single T cell receptor (beta chain). The record originates from a study of graft-versus-host responses after intestinal transplantation. This CDR3 comprises 14 residues. CDR1 and CDR2 from the germline V gene are SGHRS and YFSETQ. The J segment lost 4 bases and the V segment lost 5 bases, leaving 6 bases of the junction unmatched. The table came from immunoSEQ multiplex PCR; TCRdb's copy has only in-frame clones and leaves some out. The data contain over 35,000 clones, more than 80% of them singletons. The sequences come from PBMCs, collected around 43 weeks after intestinal transplant. This clonotype was sampled from a human patient who received an intestinal transplant, so some T cells may come from the graft donor. J is TRBJ2-3 and V is TRBV5-1, with 8 bases that match TRBD1. The CDR3 coding sequence is TGCGCCAGCAGACCTGGGACAGGCCCAGATACGCAGTATTTT. This translates into CASRPGTGPDTQYF.